The present entry profiles one T cell receptor (beta chain) with its context. The data stem from a study of blood T cell repertoires in COVID-19. The CDR3 length is 11 residues. Per germline, CDR1 SGHNT and CDR2 YENEEA. The V gene end was trimmed by 5 bases and the J gene end by 14 bases; junction bases not matched to a gene: 8. Sequenced by immunoSEQ multiplex PCR; TCRdb stores in-frame clones only, minus some. Of around 300,000 clones listed, roughly 86% were seen once; the top ten hold approximately 2.6%. V is TRBV11-3 and J is TRBJ1-1, with 7 bases fitting TRBD1. Sequenced: PBMCs or T cells enriched from blood (not recorded which). The receptor comes from a woman aged 18 to 35 who had recovered from COVID-19. In DNA, the CDR3 is TGTGCCAGCAGCACACAGGGGCGTCTCTTCTTT. Protein: CASSTQGRLFF. Looking up the rest from reference TRBV11-3 and TRBJ1-1 gives the full variable domain: EAGVVQSPRYKIIEKKQPVAFWCNPISGHNTLYWYLQNLGQGPELLIRYENEEAVDDSQLPKDRFSAERLKGVDSTLKIQPAELGDSAVYLCASSTQGRLFFGQGTRLTVV.